The 10 T cell receptor beta chains below were found in one sample sequenced in a study of CD8 T cells in Susac syndrome. About 0.45 to 1 ug RNA was reverse transcribed with random hexamers. Using its own MiXCR run on the immunoSEQ multiplex PCR reads, TCRdb lists one record per CDR3 protein. The table has 250,000 to 300,000 distinct CDR3 sequences, 85% seen once. The sample was CD8+ T cells from PBMCs. The receptors were gathered from a human donor with multiple sclerosis.

The J gene is TRBJ2-3, the V gene TRBV27; TRBD1 matches 8 bases. The germline CDR1 and CDR2 sequences are MNHEY and SMNVEV (reference sequence). The ends lost 7 bases at V and 6 bases at J; junction bases unmatched: 3. The CDR3 is made up of 12 amino acids. This CDR3 reads CASKTGVDTQYF. Here the CDR3 DNA reads TGTGCCAGCAAGACAGGGGTGGATACGCAGTATTTT.

J is TRBJ2-5 and V is TRBV20-1; 8 bases fit TRBD1. Germline V gene lookup returns CDR1 DFQATT and CDR2 SNEGSKA (reference sequence). Trimming removed 1 base from V and 1 base from J; junction bases left unmatched: 8. This CDR3 has 16 amino acids. The CDR3 region has the DNA TGCAGTGCTAGAGGTTTACCCGACAGGGGCCAAGAGACCCAGTACTTC. It is translated as CSARGLPDRGQETQYF.

This sequence joins TRBV27 and TRBJ2-3, with 10 bases fitting TRBD1. The CDR3 is made up of 14 amino acids. The V segment lost 3 bases and the J segment 5 bases; nucleotides outside the gene matches: 2. Germline V gene lookup returns CDR1 MNHEY and CDR2 SMNVEV (reference sequence). For the CDR3, the DNA is TGTGCCAGCAGTTTGGGACAGGGGATAGATACGCAGTATTTT. Translated, it gives CASSLGQGIDTQYF.

The V gene is TRBV7-9, the J gene TRBJ2-1, with D uncertain. V was pared by 3 bases and J by 12 bases, with 12 bases between. Germline CDR1 and CDR2: SEHNR and FQNEAQ (reference sequence). CDR3 size: 12 residues. Here the CDR3 DNA reads TGTGCCAGCAGCTTTACCGAGGCATTGCAGTTCTTC. Its protein product is CASSFTEALQFF.

In its sample, this clonotype was seen a few times. V gene TRBV27 combines with J gene TRBJ2-7, with TRBD2 matching over 8 bases. V lost 3 bases, J lost 7 bases, and 8 bases stayed unmatched. The CDR3 runs to 14 residues. Germline loops: CDR1 MNHEY, CDR2 SMNVEV (reference sequence). In nucleotides, the CDR3 is TGTGCCAGCAGTTTGACGGGAGGGCCGGGGGAGCAGTACTTC. Translation gives CASSLTGGPGEQYF.

V is TRBV2 and J is TRBJ1-2; D is unresolved. Germline CDR1 is SNHLY and CDR2 is FYNNEI. Deletions cut 2 bases from V and 0 bases from J, with 16 bases between. The CDR3 extends over 17 amino acids. The CDR3 region is CASSERRQPAPNYGYTF. The CDR3 nucleotides read TGTGCCAGCAGTGAAAGGAGGCAGCCTGCTCCTAACTATGGCTACACCTTC.

The V and J genes are TRBV3-1 and TRBJ2-1; 9 bases are shared with TRBD2. This CDR3 has 17 residues. The germline V gene has CDR1 LGHDT and CDR2 YNNKEL (reference sequence). The V gene end was trimmed by 0 bases and the J gene end by 4 bases; junction bases not matched to a gene: 7. The CDR3: CASSQDLAGGSYNEQFF. The CDR3 DNA follows: TGTGCCAGCAGCCAAGACTTGGCGGGAGGGTCTTACAATGAGCAGTTCTTC.

CDR3 sequence reads: CSARDYGSEGLNTEAFF. The DNA of the CDR3 is TGCAGTGCTAGAGATTATGGGAGTGAAGGCCTGAACACTGAAGCTTTCTTT. This chain connects TRBV20-1 to TRBJ1-1; no clear D. CDR3 length equals 17 residues. The germline CDR1 and CDR2 sequences are DFQATT and SNEGSKA (reference sequence). The ends were cut back, 0 bases at V and 0 bases at J, with 17 bases in the middle.

The chain joins TRBV28 to TRBJ1-5; 7 nucleotides align to TRBD1. V shed 4 bases, J shed 2 bases, and the junction held 8 bases outside the gene matches. Germline assignment: CDR1 MDHEN and CDR2 SYDVKM. The length of the CDR3 is 16 residues. The CDR3 DNA follows: TGTGCCAGCAGTTGGGGAACAGGGGATGGCAATCAGCCCCAGCATTTT. This codes for CASSWGTGDGNQPQHF.

This clonotype was counted only a few times. The chain links TRBV13 to TRBJ2-4; D is perhaps TRBD1 or TRBD2 (5 bases each). CDR3 length: 15 residues. Looked up from germline, CDR1 is PRHDT and CDR2 is FYEKMQ (reference sequence). V lost 1 base to trimming and J lost 7 bases, with 14 bases between them. The CDR3 loop reads CASSLVRGERNIQYF. The CDR3 coding sequence is TGTGCCAGCAGCTTAGTTCGGGGCGAACGGAACATTCAGTACTTC.